The next 4 T cell receptor beta chains were all read from a single sample in a study of blood T cell repertoires in COVID-19. Only in-frame clones appear in the TCRdb table, and some are missing; sequencing was by immunoSEQ multiplex PCR. The table records roughly 100,000 clones, roughly 80% of them present only once. The sample comprised peripheral blood. The source is an elderly man with acute or convalescent COVID-19.

The V and J genes are TRBV30 and TRBJ2-7, with 8 bases fitting TRBD1. The trim removed 3 bases at V and 5 bases at J, leaving 12 bases unmatched. There are 15 residues in the CDR3. In germline, CDR1 is GTSNPN, CDR2 SVGIG (reference sequence). The CDR3 bases are TGTGCCTGGAGACTGCTGACAGGGGAGAGACACGAGCAGTACTTC. This codes for CAWRLLTGERHEQYF.

This clone was seen more than once but under ten times. V gene TRBV6-5 combines with J gene TRBJ1-6; tentative D call: TRBD1 (5 bases). The length of the CDR3 is 14 residues. Trimming pared 0 bases from V and 9 bases from J, leaving 9 bases between. Germline lookup yields CDR1 MNHEY and CDR2 SVGAGI. The DNA for the CDR3 is TGTGCCAGCAGTTACTCACGGGGGAGTTCACCCCTCCACTTT. Protein: CASSYSRGSSPLHF.

This clone was seen a few times. The chain is built from TRBV30 and TRBJ1-3; TRBD1 is a possible D gene (6 bases). CDR1 is GTSNPN and CDR2 is SVGIG in the germline V gene (reference sequence). The CDR3 is made up of 15 amino acids. Trimming pared 2 bases from V and 2 bases from J, leaving 13 bases between. The CDR3 spells CAWSIRTDPGNTIYF. The CDR3 region has the DNA TGTGCCTGGAGTATCCGGACAGATCCTGGAAACACCATATATTTT.

The V gene is TRBV7-6, the J gene TRBJ2-2; 8 bases align to TRBD1. The CDR3 runs 16 residues. V dropped 1 base and J dropped 7; count of bases not matched to a gene: 8. CDR1 and CDR2 (germline): SGHVS, FNYEAQ. CDR3: CASSLVTGGLNGELFF. For the CDR3, the DNA is TGTGCCAGCAGCTTAGTTACAGGGGGGCTGAACGGGGAGCTGTTTTTT.